Shown below are 17 T cell receptor beta chains from a single sample sequenced in a study of shared clonotypes between healthy human individuals. Some clones are missing from TCRdb's copy, which holds only in-frame ones; the method was immunoSEQ multiplex PCR. The table shows some 790,000 clones, with about two thirds occurring only once. The material sequenced was memory CD4+ T cells sorted from blood. Noted subset: CD45RA-negative fraction. Receptors originate from a woman aged 25 to 39 in good health.

V usage is TRBV2 and J usage is TRBJ2-1; 14 bases line up with TRBD2. Germline assignment: CDR1 SNHLY and CDR2 FYNNEI. The CDR3 is 14 amino acids. The V and J ends lost 9 bases and 9 bases, in that order; junction bases with no gene match: 7. The CDR3 reads CASLTSGRAFEQFF. In nucleotides, the CDR3 is TGTGCCAGTCTGACTAGCGGGAGGGCCTTTGAGCAGTTCTTC.

In its sample, this clone was seen once. The CDR3 reads CASKTGDAGGYTF. In nucleotides, the CDR3 is TGTGCCAGCAAGACAGGGGACGCAGGAGGCTACACCTTC. This chain joins TRBV2 and TRBJ1-2; 8 positions agree with TRBD1. The junction had 9 bases not matched to a gene; V was cut back by 7 bases and J by 8 bases. CDR1 and CDR2 (germline): SNHLY, FYNNEI. The CDR3 runs to 13 residues.

The chain is built from TRBV9 and TRBJ2-2, with D possibly TRBD2 on 5 matching bases. V lost 3 bases, J lost 5 bases, and 11 bases lay in between. Per germline, CDR1 SGDLS and CDR2 YYNGEE. CDR3 length equals 14 residues. The DNA for the CDR3 is TGTGCCAGCAGCGGAGGGAGAATAACCGGGGAGCTGTTTTTT. Its protein product is CASSGGRITGELFF.

This rearrangement joins TRBV29-1 to TRBJ2-3; D assignment may be TRBD1 or TRBD2 (5 bases each). The CDR3 length is 15 residues. Germline V lookup: CDR1 SQVTM, CDR2 ANQGSEA. V lost 3 bases and J 3 bases, leaving 16 bases between the germline ends. CDR3 in amino acids: CSVESRDGSTDTQYF. The CDR3 DNA reads TGCAGCGTTGAGAGTAGGGACGGTTCGACAGATACGCAGTATTTT.

The chain is built from TRBV7-9 and TRBJ2-5, with 9 positions matching TRBD1. The V and J ends lost 5 bases and 2 bases, in that order; junction bases with no gene match: 9. CDR1 is SEHNR and CDR2 is FQNEAQ in the germline V gene (reference sequence). This CDR3 spans 16 amino acids. CDR3 coding DNA: TGTGCCAGCAGCGAGAACAGGGGGCTGGGGCAAGAGACCCAGTACTTC. This sequence encodes CASSENRGLGQETQYF.

This chain links TRBV23-1 with TRBJ2-4, with 12 bases identical to TRBD2. TRBV23-1 is assigned to the ORF class and has an uncertain function. CDR3 length equals 17 residues. Losses at the gene ends were 0 bases for V and 7 bases for J; bases not matched to a gene: 7. Written as DNA, the CDR3 is TGCGCCAGCAGTCAATCTGGTCCTAGCGGGAGGGTGAACATTCAGTACTTC. Translating it yields CASSQSGPSGRVNIQYF.

The rearrangement uses TRBV2 and TRBJ2-7; tentatively, D is TRBD2 (8 bases). The CDR3 is 14 residues long. V lost 11 bases and J 0 bases, leaving 17 bases between the germline ends. Germline V gene data show CDR1 as SNHLY and CDR2 as FYNNEI. The DNA for the CDR3 is TGTGCCGCGGGGGGCAGGGGGAACTCCTACGAGCAGTACTTC. This sequence encodes CAAGGRGNSYEQYF.

The J gene is TRBJ2-3, the V gene TRBV29-1; D tentatively reads TRBD1 or TRBD2 (5 bases each). Trimming cost V 2 bases and J 6 bases, with 9 bases left between them. This CDR3 has 12 amino acids. Germline V gene lookup returns CDR1 SQVTM and CDR2 ANQGSEA. DNA for the CDR3: TGCAGCGTTGAAACGGGGCGGGATACGCAGTATTTT. This encodes CSVETGRDTQYF.

This clone was seen only a few times. This chain links TRBV15 with TRBJ1-4; 7 nucleotides align to TRBD1. Germline V CDR1 and CDR2: LNHNV, YYDKDF (reference sequence). After removal of 2 bases from V and 3 bases from J, the junction contained 6 bases not matched to a gene. CDR3 length equals 16 residues. CDR3 amino acids: CATSRREGAANEKLFF. The CDR3, as DNA: TGTGCCACCAGCAGACGGGAGGGGGCCGCTAATGAAAAACTGTTTTTT.

This chain connects TRBV5-4 to TRBJ2-5, with D possibly matching TRBD2 (5 bases). Deletions cut 5 bases from V and 4 bases from J, with 15 bases between. The CDR3 runs 14 residues. Germline V gives CDR1 SGHNT, CDR2 YYREEE (reference sequence). The DNA for the CDR3 is TGTGCCAGCAGGGATAATGGACGGGGAGAGACCCAGTACTTC. It translates to CASRDNGRGETQYF.

The chain combines TRBV6-6 with TRBJ2-7, with 9 bases fitting TRBD1. Trimming cost V 5 bases and J 13 bases; bases outside gene matches: 6. Germline CDR1 and CDR2: MNHNY and SVGAGI (reference sequence). The CDR3 sequence is 11 residues long. CDR3 nucleotide sequence: TGTGCCAGCAGTCTACAGGGGGCCCTCTACTTC. Protein product: CASSLQGALYF.

J is TRBJ1-1 and V is TRBV2; 8 bases are shared with TRBD1. V shed 2 bases, J shed 0 bases, and the junction held 2 bases outside the gene matches. Germline CDR1 and CDR2: SNHLY and FYNNEI. This CDR3 is built from 15 residues. CDR3 protein: CASSERTGLNTEAFF. CDR3 DNA: TGTGCCAGCAGTGAAAGGACAGGGTTGAACACTGAAGCTTTCTTT.

The chain uses TRBV6-5 and TRBJ2-7, with 7 bases that match TRBD1. CDR1 and CDR2 from the germline V gene are MNHEY and SVGAGI. The CDR3 loop spans 12 amino acids. The V segment lost 5 bases and the J segment 4 bases; nucleotides outside the gene matches: 2. The CDR3 reads CASSPGGYEQYF. The CDR3, as DNA: TGTGCCAGCAGTCCAGGGGGATACGAGCAGTACTTC.

V usage is TRBV7-9 and J usage is TRBJ2-7, with 9 bases lining up with TRBD2. The germline gives CDR1 SEHNR, CDR2 FQNEAQ (reference sequence). The CDR3 consists of 15 residues. The J segment lost 4 bases and the V segment lost 6 bases, leaving 10 bases of the junction unmatched. The DNA for the CDR3 is TGTGCCAGCAGAGCGGGAGGCAGTCGGTCTTACGAGCAGTACTTC. Translating it yields CASRAGGSRSYEQYF.

The genes are TRBV18 and TRBJ1-5; D call uncertain. Germline V CDR1 and CDR2: KGHSH, LQKENI. This CDR3 region has 15 residues. Trimming stripped 6 bases from V and 0 bases from J, with 12 bases between. This CDR3 reads CASSPQAYSNQPQHF. CDR3 DNA sequence: TGTGCCAGCTCCCCGCAGGCTTATAGCAATCAGCCCCAGCATTTT.

The chain has TRBV7-2 and TRBJ2-7, with D perhaps matching TRBD1 (7 bases). Germline CDR1 SGHTA, CDR2 FQGNSA. The V end lost 1 base, the J end lost 6 bases, and 13 bases lay between the germline ends. There are 14 residues in the CDR3. This CDR3 is CASSLGQGEAEQYF. In nucleotides, the CDR3 is TGTGCCAGCAGCTTAGGTCAGGGGGAGGCCGAGCAGTACTTC.

CDR3 amino acids: CASSSNPGELFF. Written as DNA, the CDR3 is TGTGCCAGCAGCTCCAACCCCGGGGAGCTGTTTTTT. This chain connects TRBV11-3 to TRBJ2-2; D is ambiguous. This CDR3 is built from 12 residues. V was shortened by 4 bases and J by 6 bases, with 6 bases between the two germline ends. Germline V CDR1 and CDR2: SGHNT, YENEEA.